Listed below are T cell receptor beta chains from one sample, sequenced in a study of T cells after somatic rescue of genetic block. Sequenced by immunoSEQ multiplex PCR; TCRdb stores in-frame clones only, minus some. Of 55,000 or so clones in the sample, roughly 96% were seen once. Sequencing input: peripheral blood mononuclear cells (PBMCs). Every receptor here comes from a child under two years old. CDR3s include the opening cysteine and the closing phenylalanine or tryptophan. D genes are given only for firm matches. Rows may omit the clone size; those that give it use once, few, many or a size class.

j_gene: TRBJ2-2
v_gene: TRBV28
d_gene: TRBD2
abundance: -
CDR3aa: CASRPTSGRLSGELFF
CDR3nt: TGTGCCAGCAGACCGACTAGCGGGAGGTTGTCCGGGGAGCTGTTTTTT

j_gene: TRBJ1-6
v_gene: TRBV5-4
d_gene: TRBD1
abundance: -
CDR3aa: CASRSTGGNSPLHF
CDR3nt: TGTGCCAGCAGATCGACAGGGGGCAACTCACCCCTCCACTTT

j_gene: TRBJ1-1
v_gene: TRBV18
d_gene: TRBD1
abundance: -
CDR3aa: CASSPYDRGNTEAFF
CDR3nt: TGTGCCAGCTCACCTTATGACAGGGGGAATACTGAAGCTTTCTTT

j_gene: TRBJ2-1
v_gene: TRBV5-8
d_gene: TRBD1
abundance: -
CDR3aa: CASSFRDRDYGEQFF
CDR3nt: TGTGCCAGCAGCTTCCGAGACAGGGATTACGGTGAGCAGTTCTTC

j_gene: TRBJ2-3
v_gene: TRBV27
d_gene: TRBD1
abundance: -
CDR3aa: CASRTGTGISTDTQYF
CDR3nt: TGTGCCAGCAGGACCGGGACAGGGATAAGTACAGATACGCAGTATTTT

j_gene: TRBJ1-5
v_gene: TRBV7-9
d_gene: -
abundance: once
CDR3aa: CASSLGEGSQPQHF
CDR3nt: TGTGCCAGCAGCTTAGGAGAGGGTAGCCAGCCCCAGCATTTT

j_gene: TRBJ2-1
v_gene: TRBV4-2
d_gene: -
abundance: -
CDR3aa: CASSQESRGNEQFF
CDR3nt: TGTGCCAGCAGCCAAGAATCTCGGGGCAATGAGCAGTTCTTC

j_gene: TRBJ2-2
v_gene: TRBV11-3
d_gene: -
abundance: -
CDR3aa: CASSLRQGSTGELFF
CDR3nt: TGTGCCAGCAGCTTAAGGCAGGGGAGCACCGGGGAGCTGTTTTTT

j_gene: TRBJ2-2
v_gene: TRBV6-7
d_gene: -
abundance: -
CDR3aa: CASSSTGELFF
CDR3nt: TGTGCCAGCAGTAGCACCGGGGAGCTGTTTTTT

j_gene: TRBJ1-2
v_gene: TRBV4-3
d_gene: -
abundance: -
CDR3aa: CASSQGVEVHHGYTF
CDR3nt: TGCGCCAGCAGCCAGGGGGTCGAGGTACATCATGGCTACACCTTC

j_gene: TRBJ2-7
v_gene: TRBV5-1
d_gene: TRBD1
abundance: -
CDR3aa: CASSLRQGSTYEQYF
CDR3nt: TGCGCCAGCAGCTTGAGACAGGGGAGTACCTACGAGCAGTACTTC

j_gene: TRBJ2-1
v_gene: TRBV4-1
d_gene: -
abundance: -
CDR3aa: CASSGESYNEQFF
CDR3nt: TGCGCCAGCAGCGGGGAGTCGTACAATGAGCAGTTCTTC

j_gene: TRBJ2-3
v_gene: TRBV5-1
d_gene: -
abundance: -
CDR3aa: CASSLDPRPDTQYF
CDR3nt: TGCGCCAGCAGCTTGGACCCACGCCCAGATACGCAGTATTTT

j_gene: TRBJ2-5
v_gene: TRBV12-5
d_gene: -
abundance: -
CDR3aa: CASGLWPTQETQYF
CDR3nt: TGTGCTAGTGGTTTGTGGCCGACCCAAGAGACCCAGTACTTC

j_gene: TRBJ2-5
v_gene: TRBV4-1
d_gene: -
abundance: -
CDR3aa: CASSQRGVGTQYF
CDR3nt: TGCGCCAGCAGCCAAAGGGGTGTTGGGACCCAGTACTTC

j_gene: TRBJ2-3
v_gene: TRBV2
d_gene: -
abundance: -
CDR3aa: CASSLTGDTQYF
CDR3nt: TGTGCCAGCAGTTTAACTGGGGATACGCAGTATTTT

j_gene: TRBJ1-5
v_gene: TRBV19
d_gene: -
abundance: -
CDR3aa: CASSLGQDQPQHF
CDR3nt: TGTGCCAGTAGTCTGGGACAAGATCAGCCCCAGCATTTT

j_gene: TRBJ2-7
v_gene: TRBV28
d_gene: -
abundance: -
CDR3aa: CASSLRVYEQYF
CDR3nt: TGTGCCAGCAGTTTGAGGGTTTACGAGCAGTACTTC

j_gene: TRBJ2-3
v_gene: TRBV9
d_gene: -
abundance: -
CDR3aa: CASSVDPPGTDTQYF
CDR3nt: TGTGCCAGCAGCGTAGACCCCCCCGGCACAGATACGCAGTATTTT

j_gene: TRBJ2-7
v_gene: TRBV11-2
d_gene: -
abundance: -
CDR3aa: CASSLGGSEQYF
CDR3nt: TGTGCCAGCAGCTTAGGAGGGAGCGAGCAGTACTTC

j_gene: TRBJ1-2
v_gene: TRBV4-1
d_gene: TRBD1
abundance: -
CDR3aa: CASSQDSWTGKYGYTF
CDR3nt: TGCGCCAGCAGCCAAGACAGTTGGACAGGGAAGTATGGCTACACCTTC

j_gene: TRBJ2-2
v_gene: TRBV2
d_gene: -
abundance: once
CDR3aa: CASRPTNDGELFF
CDR3nt: TGTGCCAGCAGGCCTACTAATGACGGGGAGCTGTTTTTT

j_gene: TRBJ2-2
v_gene: TRBV7-9
d_gene: -
abundance: -
CDR3aa: CASSLDRATGELFF
CDR3nt: TGTGCCAGCAGCTTAGACAGGGCCACCGGGGAGCTGTTTTTT

j_gene: TRBJ1-1
v_gene: TRBV6-5
d_gene: -
abundance: -
CDR3aa: CASSYSRVTLTEAFF
CDR3nt: TGTGCCAGCAGTTACTCGAGAGTGACGCTCACTGAAGCTTTCTTT

j_gene: TRBJ1-5
v_gene: TRBV19
d_gene: -
abundance: -
CDR3aa: CASSIGLYSNQPQHF
CDR3nt: TGTGCCAGTAGTATCGGTCTTTATAGCAATCAGCCCCAGCATTTT

j_gene: TRBJ2-5
v_gene: TRBV4-1
d_gene: -
abundance: -
CDR3aa: CASSHAPGSIETQYF
CDR3nt: TGCGCCAGCAGCCATGCGCCAGGGTCAATAGAGACCCAGTACTTC

j_gene: TRBJ2-7
v_gene: TRBV5-8
d_gene: -
abundance: -
CDR3aa: CASSSGALSSYEQYF
CDR3nt: TGTGCCAGCAGCTCCGGGGCTCTCTCCTCCTACGAGCAGTACTTC

j_gene: TRBJ1-4
v_gene: TRBV5-1
d_gene: TRBD1
abundance: -
CDR3aa: CASSTGQGLTNEKLFF
CDR3nt: TGCGCCAGCAGCACCGGACAGGGCTTGACTAATGAAAAACTGTTTTTT

j_gene: TRBJ1-4
v_gene: TRBV6-1
d_gene: -
abundance: -
CDR3aa: CASSEWKGRANEKLFF
CDR3nt: TGTGCCAGCAGTGAATGGAAGGGCAGGGCTAATGAAAAACTGTTTTTT

j_gene: TRBJ1-1
v_gene: TRBV5-1
d_gene: -
abundance: -
CDR3aa: CASSFLGVNTEAFF
CDR3nt: TGCGCCAGCAGCTTTTTGGGGGTCAACACTGAAGCTTTCTTT

j_gene: TRBJ1-4
v_gene: TRBV2
d_gene: -
abundance: once
CDR3aa: CASSQSEKLFF
CDR3nt: TGTGCCAGCAGTCAAAGTGAAAAACTGTTTTTT

j_gene: TRBJ2-6
v_gene: TRBV27
d_gene: -
abundance: -
CDR3aa: CASTTRYLPLSGANVLTF
CDR3nt: TGTGCCAGTACGACCCGCTATCTTCCCCTATCTGGGGCCAACGTCCTGACTTTC

j_gene: TRBJ2-7
v_gene: TRBV7-9
d_gene: -
abundance: -
CDR3aa: CASAASAYEQYF
CDR3nt: TGTGCCAGCGCCGCTAGCGCCTACGAGCAGTACTTC

j_gene: TRBJ2-7
v_gene: TRBV28
d_gene: -
abundance: -
CDR3aa: CASSTRVGEQYF
CDR3nt: TGTGCCAGCAGTACGCGCGTCGGCGAGCAGTACTTC

j_gene: TRBJ2-7
v_gene: TRBV5-4
d_gene: -
abundance: -
CDR3aa: CASSLDGGYEQYF
CDR3nt: TGTGCCAGCAGCTTGGACGGGGGCTACGAGCAGTACTTC

j_gene: TRBJ2-1
v_gene: TRBV29-1
d_gene: TRBD2
abundance: -
CDR3aa: CSVAGTSVRSSYNEQFF
CDR3nt: TGCAGCGTTGCCGGGACTAGCGTGAGAAGCTCCTACAATGAGCAGTTCTTC

j_gene: TRBJ2-3
v_gene: TRBV4-3
d_gene: TRBD2
abundance: -
CDR3aa: CASSQDRGTSGSTDTQYF
CDR3nt: TGCGCCAGCAGCCAAGATCGGGGGACTAGCGGGAGCACAGATACGCAGTATTTT

j_gene: TRBJ2-1
v_gene: TRBV29-1
d_gene: TRBD2
abundance: -
CDR3aa: CSVGTSGSWNEQFF
CDR3nt: TGCAGCGTTGGGACTAGCGGGAGCTGGAATGAGCAGTTCTTC

j_gene: TRBJ2-1
v_gene: TRBV27
d_gene: TRBD2
abundance: -
CDR3aa: CASSPGLAGGSEQFF
CDR3nt: TGTGCCAGCAGTCCCGGACTAGCGGGAGGGAGTGAGCAGTTCTTC

j_gene: TRBJ1-1
v_gene: TRBV25-1
d_gene: -
abundance: -
CDR3aa: CASIGAVEAFF
CDR3nt: TGTGCCAGCATAGGGGCTGTTGAAGCTTTCTTT

j_gene: TRBJ2-1
v_gene: TRBV4-3
d_gene: -
abundance: -
CDR3aa: CASSQDLSSSYNEQFF
CDR3nt: TGCGCCAGCAGCCAAGATTTGAGCAGCTCCTACAATGAGCAGTTCTTC

j_gene: TRBJ2-2
v_gene: TRBV10-3
d_gene: TRBD2
abundance: once
CDR3aa: CAIRGGSRTGELFF
CDR3nt: TGTGCCATCAGAGGCGGGAGTAGGACCGGGGAGCTGTTTTTT

j_gene: TRBJ2-1
v_gene: TRBV5-5
d_gene: TRBD2
abundance: -
CDR3aa: CASSLREAYNEQFF
CDR3nt: TGTGCCAGCAGCTTGCGGGAGGCCTACAATGAGCAGTTCTTC

j_gene: TRBJ2-3
v_gene: TRBV4-2
d_gene: -
abundance: -
CDR3aa: CASSQVSTSTDTQYF
CDR3nt: TGTGCCAGCAGCCAAGTCTCGACTAGCACAGATACGCAGTATTTT

j_gene: TRBJ2-3
v_gene: TRBV9
d_gene: TRBD2
abundance: -
CDR3aa: CASSVGLAGVPTDTQYF
CDR3nt: TGTGCCAGCAGCGTAGGACTAGCGGGAGTCCCCACAGATACGCAGTATTTT

j_gene: TRBJ2-1
v_gene: TRBV19
d_gene: TRBD1
abundance: -
CDR3aa: CASSGTGGYNEQFF
CDR3nt: TGTGCCAGTAGTGGGACAGGGGGCTACAATGAGCAGTTCTTC

j_gene: TRBJ1-3
v_gene: TRBV7-2
d_gene: TRBD1
abundance: once
CDR3aa: CASSWGTGGGNTIYF
CDR3nt: TGTGCCAGCAGCTGGGGGACAGGGGGTGGAAACACCATATATTTT

j_gene: TRBJ2-2
v_gene: TRBV5-1
d_gene: TRBD2
abundance: -
CDR3aa: CASSLASGRNTGELFF
CDR3nt: TGCGCCAGCAGCTTGGCTAGCGGGAGAAACACCGGGGAGCTGTTTTTT

j_gene: TRBJ1-3
v_gene: TRBV9
d_gene: TRBD1
abundance: -
CDR3aa: CASSLGQGNTIYF
CDR3nt: TGTGCCAGCAGCCTGGGACAGGGAAACACCATATATTTT

j_gene: TRBJ2-1
v_gene: TRBV5-1
d_gene: TRBD2
abundance: -
CDR3aa: CASSLTSGGSYNEQFF
CDR3nt: TGCGCCAGCAGCTTGACTAGCGGGGGCTCCTACAATGAGCAGTTCTTC

j_gene: TRBJ2-7
v_gene: TRBV27
d_gene: -
abundance: -
CDR3aa: CASSLYSSYEQYF
CDR3nt: TGTGCCAGCAGTTTATACAGCTCCTACGAGCAGTACTTC

j_gene: TRBJ2-7
v_gene: TRBV5-1
d_gene: TRBD2
abundance: -
CDR3aa: CASSVGLAGVEQYF
CDR3nt: TGCGCCAGCAGCGTGGGACTAGCGGGAGTCGAGCAGTACTTC

j_gene: TRBJ2-1
v_gene: TRBV6-5
d_gene: TRBD2
abundance: -
CDR3aa: CASSILAGNEQFF
CDR3nt: TGTGCCAGCAGTATTTTAGCGGGGAATGAGCAGTTCTTC

j_gene: TRBJ2-2
v_gene: TRBV2
d_gene: TRBD2
abundance: -
CDR3aa: CASSTLAGGTGELFF
CDR3nt: TGTGCCAGCAGCACACTAGCGGGAGGTACCGGGGAGCTGTTTTTT

j_gene: TRBJ2-1
v_gene: TRBV7-2
d_gene: -
abundance: -
CDR3aa: CASSLEWGTSYNEQFF
CDR3nt: TGTGCCAGCAGCTTAGAGTGGGGGACCTCCTACAATGAGCAGTTCTTC

j_gene: TRBJ1-3
v_gene: TRBV28
d_gene: -
abundance: -
CDR3aa: CASRLAFGHSGNTIYF
CDR3nt: TGTGCCAGCAGGTTGGCCTTTGGACACTCTGGAAACACCATATATTTT

j_gene: TRBJ2-7
v_gene: TRBV7-2
d_gene: TRBD2
abundance: once
CDR3aa: CASSLLGTSPQGQYF
CDR3nt: TGTGCCAGCAGCTTACTGGGGACTAGCCCTCAGGGGCAGTACTTC

j_gene: TRBJ2-7
v_gene: TRBV15
d_gene: -
abundance: -
CDR3aa: CATSRGAAGSYEQYF
CDR3nt: TGTGCCACCAGCAGAGGGGCGGCGGGCTCCTACGAGCAGTACTTC

j_gene: TRBJ2-7
v_gene: TRBV30
d_gene: TRBD2
abundance: once
CDR3aa: CAWSGGLAFVYEQYF
CDR3nt: TGTGCCTGGAGTGGGGGACTAGCGTTCGTCTACGAGCAGTACTTC